The following is a TCR beta chain sequence with its context. Its binding antigen is unknown. No much larger clone is present one base from it, and per-base qualities are unavailable. The trim is 6 bases for V and 4 bases for J, with a gap of 12 bases between the germline ends. The germline V gene gives CDR1 as SNHLY and CDR2 as FYNNEI. There are 13 amino acids in the CDR3, from cysteine to phenylalanine inclusive. Here the CDR3 DNA is all that survives: 39 bases in frame from base 1. Patients with uncontrolled infections, other autoimmune diseases, pregnancy or lactation were excluded. Diagnoses were based on clinical symptoms, serum thyroxine and TRAb, thyroid ultrasound and orbital computed tomography. Total RNA was extracted with Trizol reagent, and quality was checked on an Agilent 2100 Bioanalyzer. These data belong to a study of T cells in Graves' hyperthyroidism and ophthalmopathy (dated by TCRdb to the late 2010s). About the study as a whole: TCR V-J signatures able to tell the groups apart were searched for in a discovery cohort of 90 to 100 patients, of whom about 40 had Graves' ophthalmopathy and about 55 had stable Graves' hyperthyroidism. Once sampling was done, hyperthyroidism patients were given methimazole at a starting dose of 30 mg daily, whereas ophthalmopathy patients were given high-dose intravenous methylprednisolone. The 75 to 100 discovery patients were randomly split 7:3 into training and test sets. The paper describes TCR Vbeta CDR3 sequencing of 140 or so peripheral blood samples, made up of approximately 40 ophthalmopathy patients, 70 to 75 hyperthyroidism patients and roughly 17 progressor patients. Prospective prediction of ophthalmopathy was tested in an independent validation cohort consisting of some 19 hyperthyroidism patients and around 16 patients who later progressed to ophthalmopathy. In addition, the study compared T-cell repertoires in thyroid tissue and in blood from roughly 6 Graves' hyperthyroidism patients.

Findings and caveats that apply to the study as a whole: A 13 V-J signature model separated ophthalmopathy from stable hyperthyroidism, with approximately 87% sensitivity and just under 84% specificity in cross-validation and 80%/75% in testing. Most expanded thyroid clonotypes (frequency above 0.001) were also detected in blood, a finding suggesting that blood repertoires may reflect thyroid immune responses. In validation, progression to ophthalmopathy was predicted by the model with nearly 71% sensitivity and 72% to 80% specificity, a median of roughly 6 months before onset. Sample size was not statistically predetermined, and investigators were not blinded to group allocation.

Amplification of TCR beta CDR3 regions was carried out from RNA transcripts. For the first round of RT-PCR on the TCR CDR3, the HTBI primer set was used together with the Qiagen OneStep RT-PCR kit. The libraries were constructed in a second round of multiplex PCR and then size-selected and purified. The libraries were sequenced on an Illumina HiSeq2000 using paired-end 100 bp reads. As for the original processing: SOAPnuke was used to process the raw data, with reads discarded if the reads contained adapters or uncalled bases, had a mean Phred below 15, or lacked an exact constant-primer or identifier match. High-quality paired reads were merged using COPE v1.2.5, and each unique nucleotide sequence was defined as a clonotype. MiTCR v1.1 was used to align clonotypes to the IMGT TRBV, TRBD and TRBJ reference segments. The analysis was restricted to V-J combinations with a frequency above 0.0001, which together covered 99% to 99.2% of the repertoires. The TCS score was defined as the ratio of F50 (clonal expansion) to E x V (chaos), calculated using BLOSUM62-based TCRdist between CDR3 peptides within each V-J. Welch's t-statistics and random forest reduced around 550 V-J features to fewer than 15, which were used in a naive Bayes classifier (R e1071). Thyroid-blood repertoire similarity was quantified with the Morisita-Horn index. The public reads were quality trimmed at Q25 with fastp and then assembled into clones with MiXCR by TCRdb, keeping productive beta chains. Duplicate CDR3 protein sequences are folded into a single record with the most common DNA and genes. TCRdb assigned the V and J calls; the authors' analysis was not used. This sample is represented by about 570,000 distinct CDR3 sequences; roughly 50% of them were singletons. The ten largest clonotypes hold under 20% of the sample.

This receptor chain uses TRBV2 and TRBJ2-5; no confident D gene assignment can be made. The TCR comes from an adult woman with Graves' disease, either hyperthyroidism or ophthalmopathy (not recorded which). What was sequenced was peripheral blood or thyroid tissue (not recorded which). The base sequence is TGTGCCAGCAGCTTATTCAGTGCAGAGACCCAGTACTTC. This is translated as CASSLFSAETQYF.